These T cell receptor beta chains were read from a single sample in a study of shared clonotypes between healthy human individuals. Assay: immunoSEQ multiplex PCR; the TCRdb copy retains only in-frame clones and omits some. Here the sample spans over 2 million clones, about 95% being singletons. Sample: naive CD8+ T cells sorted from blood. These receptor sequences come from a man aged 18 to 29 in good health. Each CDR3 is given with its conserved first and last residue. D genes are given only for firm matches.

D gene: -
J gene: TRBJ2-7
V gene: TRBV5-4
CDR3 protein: CASSPQDELYEQYF
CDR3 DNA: TGTGCCAGCAGCCCACAGGATGAACTCTACGAGCAGTACTTC

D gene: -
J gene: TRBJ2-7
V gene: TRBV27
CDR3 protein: CASSLINGYEQYF
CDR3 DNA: TGTGCCAGCAGTTTGATAAACGGGTACGAGCAGTACTTC

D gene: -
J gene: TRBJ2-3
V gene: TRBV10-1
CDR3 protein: CASSDIQAPGTDTQYF
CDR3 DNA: TGCGCCAGCAGCGACATTCAGGCCCCTGGCACAGATACGCAGTATTTT

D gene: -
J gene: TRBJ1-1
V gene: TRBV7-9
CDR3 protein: CASSPVEGTEAFF
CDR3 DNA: TGTGCCAGCAGCCCCGTTGAGGGCACTGAAGCTTTCTTT

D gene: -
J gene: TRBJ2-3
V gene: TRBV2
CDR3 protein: CASSAPRDTTSTDTQYF
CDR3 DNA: TGTGCCAGCAGTGCCCCTCGGGATACCACTAGCACAGATACGCAGTATTTT

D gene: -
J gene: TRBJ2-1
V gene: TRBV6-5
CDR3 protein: CASSPLGAYNEQFF
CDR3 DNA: TGTGCCAGCAGCCCGTTGGGGGCCTACAATGAGCAGTTCTTC

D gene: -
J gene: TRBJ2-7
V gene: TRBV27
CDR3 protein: CASSLLGYSSSYEQYF
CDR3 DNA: TGTGCCAGCAGTTTATTAGGATACTCGAGCTCCTACGAGCAGTACTTC

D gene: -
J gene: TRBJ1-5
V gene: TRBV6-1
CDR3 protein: CASSDLWDEVDQPQHF
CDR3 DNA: TGTGCCAGCAGTGACCTTTGGGACGAGGTCGATCAGCCCCAGCATTTT

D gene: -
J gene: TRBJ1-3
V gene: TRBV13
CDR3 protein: CASSVEQGGSGNTIYF
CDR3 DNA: TGTGCCAGCAGCGTAGAACAGGGCGGGTCTGGAAACACCATATATTTT

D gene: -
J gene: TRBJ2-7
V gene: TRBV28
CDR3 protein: CASSRGDTSYEQYF
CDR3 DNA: TGTGCCAGCAGCAGGGGGGACACTTCCTACGAGCAGTACTTC

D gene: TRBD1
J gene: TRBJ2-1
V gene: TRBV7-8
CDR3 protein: CASSLGGTGSKIFWDNEQFF
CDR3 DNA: TGTGCCAGCAGCTTAGGTGGGACAGGGAGCAAAATATTTTGGGACAATGAGCAGTTCTTC

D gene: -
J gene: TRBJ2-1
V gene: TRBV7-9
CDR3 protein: CASSLRVGDSYNEQFF
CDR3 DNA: TGTGCCAGCAGCTTACGAGTAGGGGACTCCTACAATGAGCAGTTCTTC

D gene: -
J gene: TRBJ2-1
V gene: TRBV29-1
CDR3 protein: CSSRGGSNEQFF
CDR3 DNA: TGCAGCTCCAGGGGAGGATCCAATGAGCAGTTCTTC